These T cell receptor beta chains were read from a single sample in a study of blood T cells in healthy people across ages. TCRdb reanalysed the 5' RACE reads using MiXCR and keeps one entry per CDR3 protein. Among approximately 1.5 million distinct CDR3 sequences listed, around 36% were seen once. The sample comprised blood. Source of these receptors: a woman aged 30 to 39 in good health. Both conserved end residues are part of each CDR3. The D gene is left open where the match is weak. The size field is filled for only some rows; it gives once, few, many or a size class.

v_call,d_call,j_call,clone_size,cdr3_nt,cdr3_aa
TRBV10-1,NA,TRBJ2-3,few,TGCGCCAGCAGTGAGGATCGTGAGGGGAAAACAAGGGATACGCAGTATTTT,CASSEDREGKTRDTQYF
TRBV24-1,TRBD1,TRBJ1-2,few,TGTGCCACCAGTGATTCGACAGGGAACTATGGCTACACCTTC,CATSDSTGNYGYTF
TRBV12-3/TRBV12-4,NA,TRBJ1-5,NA,TGTGCCAGCAGTTTAGGGCAGGTTCAGCCCCAGCATTTT,CASSLGQVQPQHF
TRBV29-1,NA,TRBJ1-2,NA,TGCAGCGTTGAGGATAATGGAGGCCACACCTTC,CSVEDNGGHTF
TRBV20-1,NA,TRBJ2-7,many,TGCAGTGCTATCCCTTCCGAGGGAGTCCACTACGAGCAGTACTTC,CSAIPSEGVHYEQYF
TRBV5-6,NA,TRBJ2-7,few,TGTGCCAGCAACCTGGGGGCCAGGAGCGAGCAGTACTTC,CASNLGARSEQYF
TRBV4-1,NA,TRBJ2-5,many,TGCGCCAGCAGCCCCCTCAGCCCCCAAGAGACCCAGTACTTC,CASSPLSPQETQYF
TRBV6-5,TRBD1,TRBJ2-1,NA,TGTGCCAGCAGTTACTCACCTATCGGGACAGCCTACAGTGAGCAGTTCTTC,CASSYSPIGTAYSEQFF
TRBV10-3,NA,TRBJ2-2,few,TGTGCCATCAGTTCCGACAGCCCCAACACCGGGGAGCTGTTTTTT,CAISSDSPNTGELFF
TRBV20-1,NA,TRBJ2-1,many,TGCAGTGCTACCGACCGAGACAATGAGCAGTTCTTC,CSATDRDNEQFF
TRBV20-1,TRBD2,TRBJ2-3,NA,TGCAGTGCCACAGGCGGACTAGCTGACTACACAGATACGCAGTATTTT,CSATGGLADYTDTQYF
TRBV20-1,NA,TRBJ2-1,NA,TGCAGTGCCCCGGAGTACAGCTCCTACAATGAGCAGTTCTTC,CSAPEYSSYNEQFF
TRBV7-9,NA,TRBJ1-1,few,TGTGCCAGCAGCCCAAACCCCCAAGCGAACACTGAAGCTTTCTTT,CASSPNPQANTEAFF
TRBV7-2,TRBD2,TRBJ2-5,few,TGTGCCAGCAGCCCCACGGGCGGGGGGAACCAAGAGACCCAGTACTTC,CASSPTGGGNQETQYF
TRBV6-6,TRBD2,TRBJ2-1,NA,TGTGCCAGCAGTTACTCCCAAGCGGGGGGGACCAATGAGCAGTTCTTC,CASSYSQAGGTNEQFF
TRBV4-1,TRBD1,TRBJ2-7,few,TGCGCCAGCAGCCGTGACAGGGGAGCATGGGAGCAGTACTTC,CASSRDRGAWEQYF
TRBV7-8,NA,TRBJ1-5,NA,TGTGCCAGCAGCTTCCTCCTCGGGGGCAATCAGCCCCAGCATTTT,CASSFLLGGNQPQHF
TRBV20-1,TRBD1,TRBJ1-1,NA,TGCAGTGCTAGAGATCCTAACCAGGGGGCAGTATCTGAAGCTTTCTTT,CSARDPNQGAVSEAFF
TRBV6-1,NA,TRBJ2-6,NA,TGTGCCAGCAGTATCCATTTGGGCAGGGGAGGCGTGGTTGGGGCCAACGTCCTGACTTTC,CASSIHLGRGGVVGANVLTF
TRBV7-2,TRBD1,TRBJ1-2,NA,TGTGCCAGCAGCTTATCCGGCAGGGGGTTAGGTGACTACACCTTC,CASSLSGRGLGDYTF
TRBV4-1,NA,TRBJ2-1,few,TGCGCCAGCAGCCACCCTCTGACCGGATTCAGTGAGCAGTTCTTC,CASSHPLTGFSEQFF
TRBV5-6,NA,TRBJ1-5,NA,TGTGCCAGCAGCCTTTACCTCAGCAATCAGCCCCAGCATTTT,CASSLYLSNQPQHF
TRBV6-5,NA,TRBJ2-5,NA,TGTGCCAGCAGTTACACCGGCAGGACTAAAAAACAAGAGACCCAGTACTTC,CASSYTGRTKKQETQYF
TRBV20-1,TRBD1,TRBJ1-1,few,TGCAGTGCGCCGACAGGGGTCACTGAAGCTTTCTTT,CSAPTGVTEAFF
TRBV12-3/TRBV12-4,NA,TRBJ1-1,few,TGTGCCAGCAGTTTTTTCTCATGGGGTACAACGGAGGTCACTGAAGCTTTCTTT,CASSFFSWGTTEVTEAFF
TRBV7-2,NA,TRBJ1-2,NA,TGTGCCAGCAGCTTAGGGGATGTAGGCTATGGCTACACCTTC,CASSLGDVGYGYTF
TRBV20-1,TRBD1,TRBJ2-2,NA,TGCAGTGCTTCAGACAGGGCGAACACCGGGGAGCTGTTTTTT,CSASDRANTGELFF
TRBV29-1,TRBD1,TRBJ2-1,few,TGCAGCGTTGAAGACAAGGGGGCTCATAATGAGCAGTTCTTC,CSVEDKGAHNEQFF
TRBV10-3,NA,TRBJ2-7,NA,TGTGCCATCAGTGGAGACTCCGCAATGCAGTACTTC,CAISGDSAMQYF
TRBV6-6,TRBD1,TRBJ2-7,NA,TGTGCCAGCAGCCTCACTGCCCAGGGGGCGCAGAACGAGCAGTACTTC,CASSLTAQGAQNEQYF
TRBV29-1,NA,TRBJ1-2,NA,TGCAGCGTTGGACGGCTCTTGCGTGGCTACACCTTC,CSVGRLLRGYTF
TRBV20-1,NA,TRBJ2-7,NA,TGCAGTGCTCCACATGCAATAGGTGTCGGCGAGCAGTACTTC,CSAPHAIGVGEQYF
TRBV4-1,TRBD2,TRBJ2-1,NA,TGCGCCAGCAGCCAAGAAGGAGCGGGGGGGCCAAATGAGCAGTTCTTC,CASSQEGAGGPNEQFF
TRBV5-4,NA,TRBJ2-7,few,TGTGCCAGCAGACCTGGGGGGCCCAGGGACGAGCAGTACTTC,CASRPGGPRDEQYF
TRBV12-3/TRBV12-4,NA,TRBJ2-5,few,TGTGCCAGCAGTTTAGTTCAGGGAGGAGCAGAGACCCAGTACTTC,CASSLVQGGAETQYF
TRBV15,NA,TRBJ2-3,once,TGTGCCGCCAGCAGAGTCGGACGGGGAGATACGCAGTATTTT,CAASRVGRGDTQYF
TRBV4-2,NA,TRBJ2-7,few,TGTGCCAGCAGCCAAGATCTCAGGGGGGGCGATGAGCAGTACTTC,CASSQDLRGGDEQYF
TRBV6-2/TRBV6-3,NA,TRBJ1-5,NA,TGTGCCAGCAGTTACCCCAAGGCCGGGGGCCATCAGCCCCAGCATTTT,CASSYPKAGGHQPQHF
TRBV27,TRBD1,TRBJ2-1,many,TGTGCCAGCAGTCTGCCGGGACAGGGGAAGAATGAGCAGTTCTTC,CASSLPGQGKNEQFF
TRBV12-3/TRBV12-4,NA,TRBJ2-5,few,TGTGCCAGCAGTGTGGGGGACCGAACGGGAGAGACCCAGTACTTC,CASSVGDRTGETQYF